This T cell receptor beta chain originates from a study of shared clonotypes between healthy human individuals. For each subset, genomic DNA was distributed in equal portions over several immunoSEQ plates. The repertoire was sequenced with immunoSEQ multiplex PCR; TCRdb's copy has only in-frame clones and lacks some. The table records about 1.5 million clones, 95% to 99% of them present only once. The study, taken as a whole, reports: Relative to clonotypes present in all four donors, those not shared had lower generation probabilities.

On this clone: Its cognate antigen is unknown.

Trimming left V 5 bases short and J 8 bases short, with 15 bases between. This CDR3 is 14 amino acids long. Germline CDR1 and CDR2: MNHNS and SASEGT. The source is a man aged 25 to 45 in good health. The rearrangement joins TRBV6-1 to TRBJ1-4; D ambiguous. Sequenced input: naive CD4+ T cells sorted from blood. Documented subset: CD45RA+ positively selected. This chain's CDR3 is CASSPDRIQEKLFF. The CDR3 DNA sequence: TGTGCCAGCAGTCCCGACCGGATTCAGGAAAAACTGTTTTTT.